This T cell receptor beta chain was profiled in a study of cytomegalovirus exposure and HLA in healthy donors (dated by TCRdb to 2016 to 2017). A note on the overall study: According to an earlier analysis of 450 to 650 of the donors, about 179 million T cells yielded 117 million unique TCR beta sequences and approximately 300 Gb of sequence data. Donor age, sex, ethnicity and CMV serostatus were collected together with the repertoire data. A later genetic analysis used genome-wide SNP genotypes for about three fifths of the roughly 700 donors, treating that subset as a discovery cohort. The number of typed donors differed by locus: about 620-640 for A, B, C, DRB1 and DQB1; 500 to 550 for DQA1; approximately 600 for DPA1; and some 470 for DPB1. The study aimed to test whether cataloging public T cell receptors could reveal signatures of past pathogen exposure. To predict cytomegalovirus infection status, the study brought together high-throughput TCR immunosequencing, statistical association of individual TCRs with disease status, and machine learning. Rather than drawing on any new phenotypic data, the later analysis identified candidate immune exposures from TCR beta sequences and the way those sequences occurred across donors. Besides the first cohort of around 700 subjects, a separate validation cohort made up of 120 different subjects was used. Across under 500 genotyped donors of the cohort, an average of about 240,000 unique TCR beta nucleotide sequences per donor were sequenced, and roughly a sixth of those sequences were non-productive. Among the roughly 400 genotyped donors, under 90% belonged to the genetic ancestry cluster associated with self-reported Caucasian donors. In a later analysis, previously published TCR beta repertoires from 550 to 700 donors were re-analyzed and high-resolution HLA genotyping was added so that TCR occurrence patterns could be studied. All discovery cohort repertoires had been generated using a single sequencing platform. To decide whether each TCR beta V gene segment behaved as functional or pseudogenic, an earlier analysis of several hundred of the donors relied on high-throughput TCR beta sequencing. Class I and class II HLA loci were covered by the typing at four-digit resolution. Using immunosequencing, the study profiled T cell repertoires from about 650 subjects and related those repertoires to cytomegalovirus serostatus. Because of strong linkage in the cohort, a handful of DR-DQ haplotypes were treated as single units for association and clustering. Approximately 300 gigabases of sequencing data and tens of millions of unique TCR sequences were included in an early release covering under 650 HLA-typed donors. What the authors observed across the whole study: HLA typing was unavailable for some donors at each locus, so association tests used only the typed subset. Strong co-occurrence of HLA alleles, especially DR and DQ, made assigning TCR associations to individual alleles difficult. A cluster of highly shared sequence variants was judged likely to represent a technical artifact of the sequencing pipeline. Several of the top co-occurrence clusters appeared to be linked to parvovirus B19, influenza, CMV and Epstein-Barr virus, according to a later analysis. Compared with equally common non-associated chains, HLA-associated TCR beta chains in a later analysis were more clonally expanded and had lower generation probabilities. Most TCR sequences were observed very rarely across donors, whereas some public TCRs were present in many individuals. Immune exposure information for the cohort was limited to CMV serostatus. The authors suggested that the approach could potentially be extended to other disease states and immunological phenotypes. Cytomegalovirus status was reported to be diagnosed by the classifier with high specificity and sensitivity in both the original and validation cohorts. At a false discovery rate of 0.05, a later analysis linked 16,000 or so TCR beta sequences to specific HLA alleles. In vitro tests confirmed that a few of the cytomegalovirus-associated TCR beta chains recognize cytomegalovirus antigens. A later genetic analysis associated a missense DCLRE1C variant with V-gene and J-gene trimming of TCR beta chains, and an independent cohort replicated the association. Because counts were too low, 15 to 20 rarely observed V segments, including chromosome 9 orphons, were excluded from the earlier analysis of a few hundred of the donors. A further reported finding was that TCR beta sequences accurately predicted the HLA-A and HLA-B alleles for most subjects in the first cohort. According to a later analysis, TCR association rates differed among HLA loci, with DRB1 alleles showing the most associated TCRs and HLA-C alleles showing the fewest. The presence/absence analyses assumed that sequencing depth was roughly uniform across donors, and that assumption may not be true. Correlated functional status among segregating V segments might be attributable to linkage disequilibrium, but an unknown experimental factor could not be ruled out. A later analysis found that most CMV-associated TCR beta chains appeared HLA-restricted, with HLA associations seemingly driven largely by CMV exposure. Only TCR beta chains were sequenced in this cohort, and the absence of alpha or paired-chain data limited detectable features. The study listed 150 to 200 TCR beta chains as associated with cytomegalovirus. In an earlier analysis of about 540 of the donors, most TCR beta V segments were observed in productive rearrangements about 90% or about 30% of the time, broadly matching IMGT annotations. In a later genetic analysis, fewer N-insertions in productive TCRs were reported among donors in an Asian-associated ancestry cluster than the 666-donor mean.

The cohort was made up of hundreds of healthy bone marrow donors. All cohort members were sampled while nominally healthy, although unrecorded immune exposures were likely present. The donor tested CMV seropositive, placing the donor among the 250 to 350 seropositive members of the cohort. Every donor gave a peripheral blood sample, and the peripheral blood mononuclear cells from that sample were used for TCR beta sequencing. The Qiagen DNeasy Blood Extraction Kit was used to extract genomic DNA from the blood cell samples. Libraries were prepared through the immunoSEQ multiplex PCR assay. A mixture of 60 forward primers for TCR Vbeta segments and 13 reverse primers for TCR Jbeta segments was used in the multiplex PCR. The CDR3 region of rearranged TCR beta genes was amplified from genomic DNA with a multiplex PCR assay. The amplified TCR beta libraries were sequenced on the Illumina HiSeq System as 87-base-pair reads. The study's own analysis went as follows. Across the 670 or so repertoires, a later analysis counted tens of millions of unique TCR beta chains, roughly 11 million of which were shared by at least two donors. To remove PCR and sequencing errors, raw reads were error-corrected and collapsed into unique sequences using a nearest-neighbor algorithm that merged closely related sequences. Alignment of CDR3 sequences to IMGT reference sequences was used to assign V, D and J gene segments. For a sequence to be retained, a match of at least six nucleotides to both a V gene segment and a J gene segment was required. Rearrangements were called productive when the CDR3 lacked stop codons and stayed in frame with V and J; all others were non-productive. Following IMGT convention, CDR3 was defined as the stretch from the second conserved V-encoded cysteine to the conserved J-encoded phenylalanine. The earlier analysis of approximately 500 of the donors excluded sequences that lacked an unambiguous match to a single V gene segment. An earlier analysis of fewer than 650 of the donors classified V segments as functional when productive rearrangements were above 56.7% and as segregating when the standard deviation between donors was above 5%. To diagnose cytomegalovirus status from the catalog of TCR beta chain sequences, a statistical classification framework was built. In a later analysis, TCR nucleotide sequences were compared against IMGT/GENE-DB human TR gene sequences so that V and J genes could be assigned. In a later analysis, CDR3 sequences and most-parsimonious VDJ recombination scenarios were assigned using the TCRdist pipeline. In a later analysis, each TCR beta chain was defined by its CDR3 amino acid sequence together with its V-gene family, and reads lacking a unique V-gene family were excluded. A later analysis removed 450 to 600 highly shared, low-generation-probability nucleotide sequences to deal with suspected cross-contamination and a sequencing artifact. A later analysis calculated a clonal expansion index for each public chain from normalized within-repertoire ranks of inferred template counts. Generation probabilities in a later analysis came from a VDJ recombination model fitted to out-of-frame rearrangements, and those results were checked against IGoR. Hypergeometric tests were used in a later analysis to score TCR-TCR, TCR-HLA and TCR-CMV co-occurrence, with a repertoire-size bias correction applied to the TCR pairs. In a later analysis, false discovery rates were estimated by permuting HLA or CMV assignments 20 times. In a later analysis, co-occurring TCRs were grouped using DBSCAN, with TCRdist sequence similarity added in when clustering inside HLA-allele-positive subsets. Co-occurrence clustering excluded repertoires with fewer than 30,000 or more than 120,000 public chains, plus five with anomalous nucleotide sharing. TCRdb provides this immuneACCESS table in a form limited to in-frame rearrangements. Some clones are lacking; in checked studies, under half of them reflect an unresolved V gene, and why the rest are absent is not known. That table supplies the V and J calls and clone size; D and trimming were determined from the DNA. The sample table lists 70,000 to 95,000 clones, about two thirds of them with a count of one. Of the sample, around 5.5% is held by the ten largest clones.

On this clone itself: Its recognized antigen is unknown. Per-base quality was not reported, and no clone a single base away is much larger than it.

Sequencing was carried out using PBMCs. The sequence was obtained from a woman aged 25 to 39 in good health and CMV-seropositive.

DNA sequence: TGTGCCAGTAAGATTAGCGGGGGGGCGTCAGATACGCAGTATTTT. Translated, this gives CASKISGGASDTQYF. This chain joins TRBV19 to TRBJ2-3; 11 of the junction bases match TRBD2. Unmatched junction bases come to 7, with V trimmed by 7 bases and J by 4 bases. Including cysteine and phenylalanine, the CDR3 has 15 amino acids. This entry keeps only the CDR3 DNA: 45 bases, framed from base 1. Per the germline V gene (reference sequence), LNHDA is the CDR1 and SQIVND is the CDR2. The variable domain in full, with residues beyond the CDR3 obtained from the reference TRBV19 and TRBJ2-3 genes, is DGGITQSPKYLFRKEGQNVTLSCEQNLNHDAMYWYRQDPGQGLRLIYYSQIVNDFQKGDIAEGYSVSREKKESFPLTVTSAQKNPTAFYLCASKISGGASDTQYFGPGTRLTVL.